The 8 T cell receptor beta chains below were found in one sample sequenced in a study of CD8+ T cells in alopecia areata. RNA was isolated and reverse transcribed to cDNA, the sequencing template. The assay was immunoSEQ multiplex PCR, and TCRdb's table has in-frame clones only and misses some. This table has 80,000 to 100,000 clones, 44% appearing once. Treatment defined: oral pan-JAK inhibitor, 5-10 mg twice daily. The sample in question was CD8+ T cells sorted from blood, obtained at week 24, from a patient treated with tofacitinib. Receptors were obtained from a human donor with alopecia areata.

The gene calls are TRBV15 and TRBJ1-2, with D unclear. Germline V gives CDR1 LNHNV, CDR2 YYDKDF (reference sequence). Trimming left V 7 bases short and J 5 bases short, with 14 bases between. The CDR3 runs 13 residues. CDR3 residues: CATTNNPRYGYTF. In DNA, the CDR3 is TGTGCCACCACCAATAATCCGCGTTATGGCTACACCTTC.

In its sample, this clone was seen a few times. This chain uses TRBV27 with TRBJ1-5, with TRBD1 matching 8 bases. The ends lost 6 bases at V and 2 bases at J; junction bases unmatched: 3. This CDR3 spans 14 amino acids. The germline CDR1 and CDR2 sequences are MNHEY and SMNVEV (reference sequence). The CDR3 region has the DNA TGTGCCAGCAGACCGGGACAGGGCAATCAGCCCCAGCATTTT. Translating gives CASRPGQGNQPQHF.

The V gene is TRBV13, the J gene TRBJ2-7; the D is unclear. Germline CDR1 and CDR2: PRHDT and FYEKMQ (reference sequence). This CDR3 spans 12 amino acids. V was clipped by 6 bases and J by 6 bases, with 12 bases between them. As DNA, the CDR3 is TGTGCCAGCAGTGACGCCGGGTTCGAGCAGTACTTC. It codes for CASSDAGFEQYF.

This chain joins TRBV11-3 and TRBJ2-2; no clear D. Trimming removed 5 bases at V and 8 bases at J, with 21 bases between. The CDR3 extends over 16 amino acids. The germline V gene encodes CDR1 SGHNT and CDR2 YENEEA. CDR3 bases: TGTGCCAGCAGCCCTAGAGAAGGGTTGGAGAAGGGGGAGCTGTTTTTT. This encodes CASSPREGLEKGELFF.

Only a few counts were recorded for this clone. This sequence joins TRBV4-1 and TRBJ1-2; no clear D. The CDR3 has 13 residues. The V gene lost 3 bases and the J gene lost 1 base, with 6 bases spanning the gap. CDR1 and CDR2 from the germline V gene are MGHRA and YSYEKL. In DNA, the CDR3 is TGCGCCAGCAGCCAGTCGTTTAACTATGGCTACACCTTC. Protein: CASSQSFNYGYTF.

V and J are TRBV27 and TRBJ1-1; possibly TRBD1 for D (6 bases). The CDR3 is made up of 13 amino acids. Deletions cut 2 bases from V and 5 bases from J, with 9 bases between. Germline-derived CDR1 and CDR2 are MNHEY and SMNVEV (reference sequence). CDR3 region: CASSLGGATEAFF. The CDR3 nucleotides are TGTGCCAGCAGTTTAGGGGGGGCGACTGAAGCTTTCTTT.

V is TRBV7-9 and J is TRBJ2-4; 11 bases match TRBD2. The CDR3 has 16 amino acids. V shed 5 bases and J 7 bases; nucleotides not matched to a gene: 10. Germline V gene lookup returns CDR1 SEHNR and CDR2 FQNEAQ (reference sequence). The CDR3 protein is CASSPLTGTSGNIQYF. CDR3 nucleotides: TGTGCCAGCAGCCCCCTCACCGGGACTAGCGGCAACATTCAGTACTTC.

CDR3 nucleotides: TGCGCCAGCAGCCAAGTAGGGGGCCGGCGCGAAAAACTGTTTTTT. It translates to CASSQVGGRREKLFF. This rearrangement joins TRBV23-1 to TRBJ1-4, with TRBD1 matching over 7 bases. TRBV23-1 is reported as an ORF; its role is uncertain. With 6 bases clipped from V and 8 bases from J, the junction kept 12 bases outside the gene matches. CDR3 length: 15 residues.